This T cell receptor beta chain was captured by sequencing in a study of T cells in localized non-small cell lung cancer. Whole-study findings and limits: Adjacent lung had a median approximately 57 of the 100 largest tumor clones. A denser population of T cells in blood accompanied longer overall survival. Investigators sequenced only a single tumor region, leaving heterogeneity possible.

The assay was immunoSEQ multiplex PCR, and TCRdb's table has in-frame clones only and misses some. Among some 21,000 clones, 88% were seen once, and the ten largest hold 25% to 30%. This clone was recorded only once. What it binds is unknown. Trimming cost V 0 bases and J 8 bases, with 8 bases left between them. The CDR3 sequence is 13 residues long. The germline V gene encodes CDR1 KGHSH and CDR2 LQKENI. The sequenced sample was peripheral blood mononuclear cells, obtained before any cancer treatment. The V call is TRBV18, the J call TRBJ2-1; possibly TRBD1 for D (5 bases). This clonotype originated in a male donor at least 60 years old with stage II lung adenocarcinoma. This CDR3 is CASSPPGRDEQFF. The CDR3 nucleotides read TGTGCCAGCTCACCACCGGGCAGGGATGAGCAGTTCTTC.